This entry is about one T cell receptor beta chain. Sequencing was designed to attain a depth spanning 1 in 200,000 to 1 in 1 million T cells. TCRdb's table, derived via immunoSEQ multiplex PCR, lists solely in-frame clones and lacks some. This repertoire shows 300,000 to 350,000 clones, just under 80% found once; its top ten account for 6.5% to 8.5%. Approximately 1.8 micrograms of genomic DNA came from cryopreserved PBMCs for TCR beta libraries. V was clipped by 8 bases and J by 0 bases, with 4 bases between them. The CDR3 contains 11 residues. The germline V gene has CDR1 MDHEN and CDR2 SYDVKM. These data are taken from a study of cytotoxic CD8 clonotypes in ibrutinib-treated CLL.

Sequences were derived from PBMCs, sampled before ibrutinib treatment. The chain carries TRBV28 and TRBJ1-1, with D hard to call. The origin of this receptor is a human donor with chronic lymphocytic leukemia. This chain's CDR3 is CASLLNTEAFF. The DNA for the CDR3 is TGTGCCAGCCTGCTGAACACTGAAGCTTTCTTT.